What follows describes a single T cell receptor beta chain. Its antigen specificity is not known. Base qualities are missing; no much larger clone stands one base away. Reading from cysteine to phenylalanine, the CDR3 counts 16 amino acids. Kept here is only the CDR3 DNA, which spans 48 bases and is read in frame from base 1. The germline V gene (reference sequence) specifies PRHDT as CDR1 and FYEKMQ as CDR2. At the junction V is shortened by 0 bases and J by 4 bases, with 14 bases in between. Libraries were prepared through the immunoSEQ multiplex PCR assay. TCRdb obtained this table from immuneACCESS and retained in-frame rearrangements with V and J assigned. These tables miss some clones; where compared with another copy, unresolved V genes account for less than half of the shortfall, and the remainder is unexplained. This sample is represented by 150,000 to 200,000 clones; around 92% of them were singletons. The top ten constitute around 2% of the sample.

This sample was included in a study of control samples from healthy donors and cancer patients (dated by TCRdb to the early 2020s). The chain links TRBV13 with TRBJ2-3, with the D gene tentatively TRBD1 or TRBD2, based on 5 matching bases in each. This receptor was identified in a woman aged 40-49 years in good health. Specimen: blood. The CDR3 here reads CASSLGWGYPPDTQYF. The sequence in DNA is TGTGCCAGCAGCTTAGGATGGGGGTATCCCCCAGATACGCAGTATTTT.